A selection of T cell receptor beta chains follows, all from one sample in a study of Ad26.COV2.S vaccination and SARS-CoV-2 variants. Sequencing used immunoSEQ multiplex PCR; TCRdb keeps in-frame clones, though not all of them. The table lists under 600,000 clones, 89% of them singletons, with around 1.8% in the top ten. Sample: peripheral blood, taken in a trial of Ad26.COV2.S vaccine versus placebo. These receptors were obtained from a person between 18 and 60 years old who received the Ad26.COV2.S COVID-19 vaccine or a placebo. CDR3s include the opening cysteine and the closing phenylalanine or tryptophan. D genes are given only for firm matches. A row's size may be missing; if present it is once, few, many or a size class.

d_call j_call clone_size v_call cdr3_aa cdr3_nt
NA TRBJ2-1 NA TRBV4-2 CASSQEYEQFF TGTGCCAGCAGCCAAGAGTATGAGCAGTTCTTC
NA TRBJ2-7 NA TRBV2 CASSVADEQYF TGTGCCAGCAGTGTAGCGGACGAGCAGTACTTC
NA TRBJ2-3 NA TRBV5-1 CASSLTGYSTDTQYF TGCGCCAGCAGCTTAACAGGGTACAGCACAGATACGCAGTATTTT
TRBD2 TRBJ2-7 NA TRBV19 CASSTQKTSSSYEQYF TGTGCCAGTAGTACCCAAAAGACTAGCAGTTCCTACGAGCAGTACTTC
NA TRBJ1-6 NA TRBV18 CASSGMELDNSPLHF TGTGCCAGCTCGGGGATGGAACTTGATAATTCACCCCTCCACTTT
NA TRBJ2-5 NA TRBV3-1/TRBV3-2 CASSQDLGRGETQYF TGTGCCAGCAGCCAAGATTTGGGCAGGGGAGAGACCCAGTACTTC
TRBD1 TRBJ1-2 NA TRBV4-3 CASSHYRGEIYGYTF TGCGCCAGCAGCCACTACAGGGGGGAAATATATGGCTACACCTTC
TRBD1 TRBJ1-1 NA TRBV28 CASRRQGFTAEAFF TGTGCCAGCAGACGACAGGGTTTTACGGCTGAAGCTTTCTTT
TRBD2 TRBJ2-1 NA TRBV27 CASSFSLAVGREQFF TGTGCCAGCAGTTTTAGTCTAGCGGTGGGTCGTGAGCAGTTCTTC
TRBD1 TRBJ2-7 NA TRBV7-9 CASSLSTGGFYEQYF TGTGCCAGCAGCTTATCGACAGGGGGCTTTTACGAGCAGTACTTC
NA TRBJ1-4 NA TRBV12-3/TRBV12-4 CASSLGYTEKLFF TGTGCCAGCAGTTTAGGGTACACGGAAAAACTGTTTTTT
NA TRBJ1-5 NA TRBV27 CASSFSLLGQPQHF TGTGCCAGCAGTTTCTCGCTCCTGGGGCAGCCCCAGCATTTT
TRBD1 TRBJ1-1 NA TRBV2 CASRGQWNTEAFF TGTGCCAGCAGGGGACAGTGGAACACTGAAGCTTTCTTT
NA TRBJ2-7 few TRBV12-3/TRBV12-4 CASSRRHYEQYF TGTGCCAGCAGCCGGAGGCACTACGAGCAGTACTTC
TRBD1 TRBJ2-7 NA TRBV7-9 CASRETGTGDHHEQYF TGTGCCAGCAGAGAAACCGGGACAGGGGACCACCACGAGCAGTACTTC
NA TRBJ2-7 NA TRBV10-3 CAISEGQPYEQYF TGTGCCATCAGTGAGGGGCAGCCCTACGAGCAGTACTTC
NA TRBJ1-2 NA TRBV7-9 CASSLARGLSGYTF TGTGCCAGCAGCTTAGCCAGGGGTTTGAGTGGCTACACCTTC
TRBD2 TRBJ2-5 NA TRBV28 CASSSSLYSPTSGRETQYF TGTGCCAGCAGTTCATCTCTATACTCCCCGACTAGCGGGAGAGAGACCCAGTACTTC
TRBD2 TRBJ2-1 NA TRBV4-1 CASSQLGREGNEQFF TGCGCCAGCAGCCAACTCGGGAGGGAGGGCAATGAGCAGTTCTTC
NA TRBJ2-7 once TRBV27 CASSGALRGGSYEQYF TGTGCCAGCAGTGGGGCGTTGAGGGGTGGTTCCTACGAGCAGTACTTC
NA TRBJ2-1 NA TRBV7-2 CASSPRVSQGLYNEQFF TGTGCCAGCAGCCCCCGGGTTTCGCAGGGGCTGTACAATGAGCAGTTCTTC
NA TRBJ2-5 NA TRBV2 CASSPTRTYQETQYF TGTGCCAGCAGCCCTACGAGGACGTACCAAGAGACCCAGTACTTC
TRBD1 TRBJ1-4 NA TRBV5-8 CASSARQGNEKLFF TGTGCCAGCAGCGCCAGACAGGGGAATGAAAAACTGTTTTTT
NA TRBJ2-5 NA TRBV18 CASSPSEETQYF TGTGCCAGCTCACCATCGGAAGAGACCCAGTACTTC